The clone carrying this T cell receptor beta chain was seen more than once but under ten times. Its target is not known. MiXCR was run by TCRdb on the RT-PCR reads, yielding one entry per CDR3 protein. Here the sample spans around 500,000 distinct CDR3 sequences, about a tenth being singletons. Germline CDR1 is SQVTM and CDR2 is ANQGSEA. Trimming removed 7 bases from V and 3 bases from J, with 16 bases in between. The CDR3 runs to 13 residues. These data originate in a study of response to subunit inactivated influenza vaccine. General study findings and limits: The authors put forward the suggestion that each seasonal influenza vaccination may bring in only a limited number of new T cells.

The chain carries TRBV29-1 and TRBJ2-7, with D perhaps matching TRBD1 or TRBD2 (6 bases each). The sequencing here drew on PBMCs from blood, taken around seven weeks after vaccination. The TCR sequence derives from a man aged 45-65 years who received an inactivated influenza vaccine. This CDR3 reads CSAKGGNYYEQYF. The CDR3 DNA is TGCAGCGCCAAAGGGGGGAACTACTACGAGCAGTACTTC.